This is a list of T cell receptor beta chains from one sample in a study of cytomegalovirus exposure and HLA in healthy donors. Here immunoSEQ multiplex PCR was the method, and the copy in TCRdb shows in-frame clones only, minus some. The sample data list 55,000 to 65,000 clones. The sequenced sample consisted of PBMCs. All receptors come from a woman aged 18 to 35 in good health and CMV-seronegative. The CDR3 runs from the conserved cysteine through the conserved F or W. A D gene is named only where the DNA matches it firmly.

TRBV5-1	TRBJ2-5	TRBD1	TGCGCCAGCAGCTTGGCTACAGGGGAGGAGACCCAGTACTTC	CASSLATGEETQYF
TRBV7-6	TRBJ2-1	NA	TGTGCCAGCAGCTTGGCGGGGCCTAGAGATGAGCAGTTCTTC	CASSLAGPRDEQFF
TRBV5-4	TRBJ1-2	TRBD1	TGTGCCAGCAGCAATCCGACAGGGACATATGGCTACACCTTC	CASSNPTGTYGYTF
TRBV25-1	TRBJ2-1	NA	TGTGCCAGCAGTGAAGCAGACAGCGACAATGAGCAGTTCTTC	CASSEADSDNEQFF
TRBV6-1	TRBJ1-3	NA	TGTGCCAGCAGTGAACGACAAGGAAACACCATATATTTT	CASSERQGNTIYF
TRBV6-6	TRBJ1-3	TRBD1	TGTGCCAGCAGGATACAGGGGGCGCGTGAGGACACCATATATTTT	CASRIQGAREDTIYF
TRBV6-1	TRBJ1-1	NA	TGTGCCAGCAGTGAAGCGTTTAAAGCTTTCTTT	CASSEAFKAFF
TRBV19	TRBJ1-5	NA	TGTGCCAGTAGTATAGAAAGGGGAAGGGATCAGCCCCAGCATTTT	CASSIERGRDQPQHF
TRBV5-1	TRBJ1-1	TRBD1	TGCGCCAGCAGCTTGGTCAACAGGGGGGGCACTGAAGCTTTCTTT	CASSLVNRGGTEAFF
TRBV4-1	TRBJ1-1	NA	TGCGCCAGCAGCCAAGATTCGGGGTACGGGAACACTGAAGCTTTCTTT	CASSQDSGYGNTEAFF
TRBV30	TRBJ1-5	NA	TGTGCCTGGAGTGGAGGGTTAGCTCAGCCCCAGCATTTT	CAWSGGLAQPQHF
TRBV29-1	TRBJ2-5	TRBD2	TGCAGCCCGGAAGGTCTAGCGGGAGGCGAGAACCAGTACTTC	CSPEGLAGGENQYF
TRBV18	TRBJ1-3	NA	TGTGCCAGCTCACCTCCGGAGACCTCTGGAAACACCATATATTTT	CASSPPETSGNTIYF
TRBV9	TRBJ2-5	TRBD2	TGTGCCAGCAGCGTGCTAGCGGGGCACGGAGAGACCCAGTACTTC	CASSVLAGHGETQYF
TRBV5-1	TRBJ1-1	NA	TGCGCCAGCAGCCACACAGGGACCACTGAAGCTTTCTTT	CASSHTGTTEAFF
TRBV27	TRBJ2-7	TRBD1	TGTGCCAGCGGCCCAGTCGGGACAGTCGAGGGCGAGCAGTACTTC	CASGPVGTVEGEQYF
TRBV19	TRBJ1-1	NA	TGTGCCAGTAGTCCGCGGGAGGCCGTCAGGGAAGCTTTCTTT	CASSPREAVREAFF
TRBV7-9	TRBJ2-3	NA	TGTGCCAGCAGCCCTGACAGGTTCCCAGATACGCAGTATTTT	CASSPDRFPDTQYF
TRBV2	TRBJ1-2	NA	TGTGCCAGCAGGCGGGATCTCCTCTATGGCTACACCTTC	CASRRDLLYGYTF
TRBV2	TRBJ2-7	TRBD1	TGTGCCAGCAGTGACATCCGGGACAGGGAGGGTTACGAGCAGTACTTC	CASSDIRDREGYEQYF
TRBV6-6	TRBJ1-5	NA	TGTGCCGCACGCAGGGGTGTCGATAGCAATCAGCCCCAGCATTTT	CAARRGVDSNQPQHF
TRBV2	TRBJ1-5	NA	TGTGCCAGCACCTCGCCCGGGAATCAGCCCCAGCATTTT	CASTSPGNQPQHF
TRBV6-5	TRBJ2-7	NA	TGTGCCAGCAGTGGTAAAGTACGGTTTAACGAGCAGTACTTC	CASSGKVRFNEQYF
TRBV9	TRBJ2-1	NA	TGTGCCAGCAGCGTAGTACAGACATACAATGAGCAGTTCTTC	CASSVVQTYNEQFF
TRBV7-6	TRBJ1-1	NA	TGTGCCAGCAGCTTCATCAGGGGGAACACTGAAGCTTTCTTT	CASSFIRGNTEAFF
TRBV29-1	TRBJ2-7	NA	TGCAGCGTTGCGTACAGGGCCTACGAGCAGTACTTC	CSVAYRAYEQYF
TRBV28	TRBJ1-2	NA	TGTGCCAGCACCCTTATGAGCAGGTACTATGGCTACACCTTC	CASTLMSRYYGYTF
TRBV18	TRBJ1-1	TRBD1	TGTGCCAGCTCACCACCGGGACAGGGGGCCTACACTGAAGCTTTCTTT	CASSPPGQGAYTEAFF
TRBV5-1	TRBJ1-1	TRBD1	TGCGCCAGCAGGGCAAGACAGGGGAACACTGAAGCTTTCTTT	CASRARQGNTEAFF
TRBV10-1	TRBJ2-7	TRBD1	TGCGCCAGCAGTGAACCGGGACAGGGTAGAAACGAGCAGTACTTC	CASSEPGQGRNEQYF
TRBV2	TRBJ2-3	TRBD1	TGTGCCACCAAACAGGGGGCGCTGACAGATACGCAGTATTTT	CATKQGALTDTQYF
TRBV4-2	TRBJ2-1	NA	TGTGCCAGCAGCCAAGATGGATTGGGACTGTCCCGGAGTGAGCAGTTCTTC	CASSQDGLGLSRSEQFF